Below, 7 T cell receptor beta chains from the same sample are listed, as sequenced in a study of T cells in Graves' hyperthyroidism and ophthalmopathy. There were TCR beta CDR3 regions amplified from RNA transcripts. The TCR CDR3 first-round RT-PCR relied on the HTBI primer set. TCRdb re-analysed the multiplex PCR reads in MiXCR, keeping a single row per CDR3 protein. Of approximately 370,000 distinct CDR3 sequences in the sample, about 15% were seen once. The sequenced sample consisted of blood. These receptor sequences come from a woman between 25 and 40 years old with Graves' hyperthyroidism that later progressed to Graves' ophthalmopathy.

This clonotype was recorded at least ten times. The V and J genes are TRBV3-1 and TRBJ2-7, with D unresolved. The germline V gene has CDR1 LGHDT and CDR2 YNNKEL (reference sequence). Trimming stripped 3 bases from V and 3 bases from J, with 6 bases between. The CDR3 consists of 12 residues. This chain's CDR3 is CASSQAYYEQYF. The CDR3 region has the DNA TGTGCCAGCAGCCAGGCCTACTACGAGCAGTACTTC.

The chain joins TRBV29-1 to TRBJ2-7, with TRBD2 identical over 7 bases. CDR1 SQVTM and CDR2 ANQGSEA come from the germline V gene. The V gene end was trimmed by 7 bases and the J gene end by 5 bases; junction bases not matched to a gene: 8. CDR3 length: 12 residues. The CDR3 DNA reads as TGCAGCGCCTTCCTGGGAGGGCACGAGCAGTACTTC. Encoded protein: CSAFLGGHEQYF.

At least ten counts were recorded for this clonotype. The V and J genes are TRBV27 and TRBJ1-1, with unresolved D. This CDR3 contains 13 residues. Germline V CDR1 and CDR2: MNHEY, SMNVEV (reference sequence). V lost 6 bases, J lost 1 base, and 9 bases lay in between. CDR3 nucleotide sequence: TGTGCCAGCAGCGCCCGGTCGAACACTGAAGCTTTCTTT. This gives the protein CASSARSNTEAFF.

In this sample, this clonotype turned up a few times. V and J are TRBV4-1 and TRBJ2-1, with 11 nucleotides matching TRBD1. This CDR3 region has 16 residues. Germline V gives CDR1 MGHRA, CDR2 YSYEKL. The V segment lost 4 bases and the J segment 7 bases; nucleotides outside the gene matches: 9. The CDR3 loop is CASSLKGQGAGNEQFF. The DNA of the CDR3 is TGCGCCAGCAGCCTGAAAGGACAGGGGGCGGGTAATGAGCAGTTCTTC.

At least ten counts were recorded for this clonotype. The J gene is TRBJ2-7, the V gene TRBV2; D is possibly TRBD1 or TRBD2 (5 bases each). The germline gives CDR1 SNHLY, CDR2 FYNNEI. V was clipped by 6 bases and J by 4 bases, with 16 bases between them. This CDR3 has 14 amino acids. CDR3 sequence (DNA): TGTGCCAGCAGCGACCTTGGGACGGCATACGAGCAGTACTTC. It is translated as CASSDLGTAYEQYF.

This chain links TRBV20-1 with TRBJ2-1; D might be TRBD2 (6 bases). The CDR3 covers 16 residues. The germline V and J ends were trimmed by 3 bases and 6 bases, with 21 bases remaining between them. Germline V gene data show CDR1 as DFQATT and CDR2 as SNEGSKA (reference sequence). CDR3 protein: CSARLISAGKTNEQFF. CDR3 DNA sequence: TGCAGTGCTAGGTTGATTTCCGCGGGGAAAACCAATGAGCAGTTCTTC.

This clonotype was recorded many times. The chain is built from TRBV28 and TRBJ2-7, with 11 bases aligning to TRBD2. V lost 7 bases and J lost 5; bases outside the gene matches: 7. Germline values: CDR1 MDHEN, CDR2 SYDVKM. CDR3 size: 14 residues. The CDR3 coding sequence is TGTGCCAGCATTACTAGCGGGAGTGGCGACGAGCAGTACTTC. As protein: CASITSGSGDEQYF. The full variable domain, completed using reference TRBV28 and TRBJ2-7, is DVKVTQSSRYLVKRTGEKVFLECVQDMDHENMFWYRQDPGLGLRLIYFSYDVKMKEKGDIPEGYSVSREKKERFSLILESASTNQTSMYLCASITSGSGDEQYFGPGTRLTVT.